This TCR beta chain was identified in a study of human T cells and chemical hapten exposure. TCRdb reanalysed the RACE reads using MiXCR and keeps one entry per CDR3 protein. The profile covers nearly 350,000 distinct CDR3 sequences, with approximately 6.3% appearing a single time and about 8% taken by the ten largest. The time point was: patch test 1, 2 weeks after DPC sensitization. As for treatment: therapeutic diphenylcyclopropenone sensitization with weekly scalp DPC. The germline V and J ends were trimmed by 3 bases and 5 bases, with 10 bases remaining between them. Germline V gene data show CDR1 as MNHEY and CDR2 as SMNVEV (reference sequence). This CDR3 has 13 residues.

This TCR was sampled from a young woman with alopecia areata. Some clones in this sample may be carry-over from other donors' samples. The sample was whole blood, taken in connection with sensitization to the hapten diphenylcyclopropenone (DPC). The rearrangement joins TRBV27 to TRBJ1-1; TRBD1 might be the D (5 bases). Here the CDR3 DNA reads TGTGCCAGCAGTTTCAGGTGGGGGACTGAAGCTTTCTTT. Translated, it gives CASSFRWGTEAFF.